This TCR beta chain was recovered during a study of a mutant IDH1 vaccine in newly diagnosed glioma. Study background: Eight vaccine doses were administered to patients at weeks 1, 3, 5, 7, 11, 15, 19 and 23. Either 4-6 weeks after radiotherapy alone or alongside temozolomide, vaccination was begun.

Sequenced by immunoSEQ multiplex PCR; TCRdb stores in-frame clones only, minus some. The sample has under 150,000 clones, over 75% seen once. Regarding time point: week 11, during vaccination. A 20-mer mutant IDH1 peptide at 300 ug was injected subcutaneously with topical imiquimod. Many counts were recorded for this clone. Its target is not known. In germline, CDR1 is SGDLS, CDR2 YYNGEE. The CDR3 contains 15 residues. J was trimmed by 9 bases and V by 6 bases; bases with no gene match: 14. The TCR was taken from a middle-aged man with glioma. The sample in question was PBMCs, obtained from a glioma patient whose treatment included an IDH1 peptide vaccine. The genes are TRBV9 and TRBJ2-1, with 8 nucleotides matching TRBD1. The CDR3 region is CASTPFTGGLGEQFF. The CDR3 DNA follows: TGTGCCAGCACCCCCTTTACAGGGGGGTTAGGTGAGCAGTTCTTC.